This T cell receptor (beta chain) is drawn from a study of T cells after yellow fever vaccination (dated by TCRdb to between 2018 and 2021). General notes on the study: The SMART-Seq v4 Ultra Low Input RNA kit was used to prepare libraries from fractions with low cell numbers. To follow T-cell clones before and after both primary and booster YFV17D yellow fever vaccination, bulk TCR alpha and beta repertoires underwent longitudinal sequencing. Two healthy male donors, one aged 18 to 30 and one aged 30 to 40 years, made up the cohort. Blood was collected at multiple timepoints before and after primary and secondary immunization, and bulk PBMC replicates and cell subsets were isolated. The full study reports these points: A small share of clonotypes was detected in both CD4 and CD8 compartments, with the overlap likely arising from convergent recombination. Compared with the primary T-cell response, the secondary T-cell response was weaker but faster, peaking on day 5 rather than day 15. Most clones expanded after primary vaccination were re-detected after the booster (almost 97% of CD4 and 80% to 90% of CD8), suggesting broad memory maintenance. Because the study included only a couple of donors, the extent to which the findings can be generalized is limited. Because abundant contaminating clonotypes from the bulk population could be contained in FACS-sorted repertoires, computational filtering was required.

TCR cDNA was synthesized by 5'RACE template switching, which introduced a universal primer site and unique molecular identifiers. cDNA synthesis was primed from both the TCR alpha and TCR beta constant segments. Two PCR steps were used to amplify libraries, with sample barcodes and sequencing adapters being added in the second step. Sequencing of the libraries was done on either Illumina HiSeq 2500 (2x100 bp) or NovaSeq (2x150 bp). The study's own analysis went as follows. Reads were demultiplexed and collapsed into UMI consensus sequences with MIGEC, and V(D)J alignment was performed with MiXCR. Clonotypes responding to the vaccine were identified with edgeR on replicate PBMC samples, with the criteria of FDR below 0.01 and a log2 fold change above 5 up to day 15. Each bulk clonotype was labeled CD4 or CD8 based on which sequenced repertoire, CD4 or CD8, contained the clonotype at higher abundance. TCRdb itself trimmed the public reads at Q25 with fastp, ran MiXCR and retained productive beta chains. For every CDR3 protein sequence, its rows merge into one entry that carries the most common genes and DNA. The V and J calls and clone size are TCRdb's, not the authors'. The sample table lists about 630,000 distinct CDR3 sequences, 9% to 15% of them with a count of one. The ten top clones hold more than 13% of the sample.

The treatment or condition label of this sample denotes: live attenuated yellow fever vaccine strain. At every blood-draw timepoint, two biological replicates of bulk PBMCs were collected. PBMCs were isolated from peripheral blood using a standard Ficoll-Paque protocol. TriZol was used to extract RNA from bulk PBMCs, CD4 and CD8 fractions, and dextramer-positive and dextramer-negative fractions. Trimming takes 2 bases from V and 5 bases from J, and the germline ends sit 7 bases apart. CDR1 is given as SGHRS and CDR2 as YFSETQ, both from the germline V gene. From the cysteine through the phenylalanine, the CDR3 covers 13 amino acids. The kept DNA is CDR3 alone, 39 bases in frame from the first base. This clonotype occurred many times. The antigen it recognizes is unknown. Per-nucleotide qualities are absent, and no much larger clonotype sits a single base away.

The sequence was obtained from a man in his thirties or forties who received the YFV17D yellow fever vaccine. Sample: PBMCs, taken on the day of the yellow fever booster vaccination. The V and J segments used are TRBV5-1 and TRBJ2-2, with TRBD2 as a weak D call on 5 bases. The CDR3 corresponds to CASSFGETGELFF. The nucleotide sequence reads TGCGCCAGCAGCTTCGGGGAAACCGGGGAGCTGTTTTTT. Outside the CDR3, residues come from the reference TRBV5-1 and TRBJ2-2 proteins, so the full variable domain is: KAGVTQTPRYLIKTRGQQVTLSCSPISGHRSVSWYQQTPGQGLQFLFEYFSETQRNKGNFPGRFSGRQFSNSRSEMNVSTLELGDSALYLCASSFGETGELFFGEGSRLTVL.